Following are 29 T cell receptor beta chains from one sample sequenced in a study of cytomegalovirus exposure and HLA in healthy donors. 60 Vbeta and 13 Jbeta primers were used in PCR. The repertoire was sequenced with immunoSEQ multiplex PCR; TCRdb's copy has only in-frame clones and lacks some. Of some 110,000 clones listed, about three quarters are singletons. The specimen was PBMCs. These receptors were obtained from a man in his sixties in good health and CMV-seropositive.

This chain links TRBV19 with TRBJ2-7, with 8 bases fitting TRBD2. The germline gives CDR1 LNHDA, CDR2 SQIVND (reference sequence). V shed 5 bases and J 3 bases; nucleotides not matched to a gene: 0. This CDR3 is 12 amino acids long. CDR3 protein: CASSRGGYEQYF. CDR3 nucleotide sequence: TGTGCCAGTAGTCGGGGGGGCTACGAGCAGTACTTC.

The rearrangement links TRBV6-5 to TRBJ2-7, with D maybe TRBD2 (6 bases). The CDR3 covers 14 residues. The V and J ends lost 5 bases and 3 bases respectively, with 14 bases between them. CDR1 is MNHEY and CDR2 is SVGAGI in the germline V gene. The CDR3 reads CASSRGGAGYEQYF. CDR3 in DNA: TGTGCCAGCAGTCGCGGCGGGGCGGGCTACGAGCAGTACTTC.

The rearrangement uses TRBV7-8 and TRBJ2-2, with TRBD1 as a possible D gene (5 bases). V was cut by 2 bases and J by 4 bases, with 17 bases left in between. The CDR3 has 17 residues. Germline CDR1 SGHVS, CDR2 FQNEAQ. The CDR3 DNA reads TGTGCCAGCAGCTTATCGTCAGGGTCTTTAATCACCGGGGAGCTGTTTTTT. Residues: CASSLSSGSLITGELFF.

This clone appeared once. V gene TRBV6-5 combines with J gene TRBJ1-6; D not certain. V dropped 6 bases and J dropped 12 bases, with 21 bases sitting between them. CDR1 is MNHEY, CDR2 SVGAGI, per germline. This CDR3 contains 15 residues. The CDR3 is CASSLSGRVGGPLHF. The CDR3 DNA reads TGTGCCAGCAGCTTATCCGGGAGGGTGGGAGGACCCCTCCACTTT.

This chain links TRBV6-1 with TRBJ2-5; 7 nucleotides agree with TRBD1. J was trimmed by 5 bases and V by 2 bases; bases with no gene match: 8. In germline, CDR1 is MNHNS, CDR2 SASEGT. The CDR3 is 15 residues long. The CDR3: CASSELAPGGETQYF. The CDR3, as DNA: TGTGCCAGCAGTGAACTAGCCCCAGGGGGTGAGACCCAGTACTTC.

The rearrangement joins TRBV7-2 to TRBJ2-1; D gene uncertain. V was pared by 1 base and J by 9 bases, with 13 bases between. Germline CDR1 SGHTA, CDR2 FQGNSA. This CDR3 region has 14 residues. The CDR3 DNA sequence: TGTGCCAGCAGCTTAGATCACAGCCACGGTGAGCAGTTCTTC. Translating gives CASSLDHSHGEQFF.

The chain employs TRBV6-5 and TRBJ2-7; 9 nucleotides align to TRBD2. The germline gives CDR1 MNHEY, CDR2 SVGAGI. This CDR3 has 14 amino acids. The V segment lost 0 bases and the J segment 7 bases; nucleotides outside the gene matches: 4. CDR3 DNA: TGTGCCAGCAGTTACTCGACAACTAGCGGGGAGCAGTACTTC. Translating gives CASSYSTTSGEQYF.

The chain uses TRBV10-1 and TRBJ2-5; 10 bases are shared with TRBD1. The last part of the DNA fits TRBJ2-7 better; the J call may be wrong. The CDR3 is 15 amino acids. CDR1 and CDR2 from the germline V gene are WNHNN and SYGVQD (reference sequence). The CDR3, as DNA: TGCGCCAGCAGTGAGTCCGGGACAGGGGCCTACGAGCAGTACTTC. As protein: CASSESGTGAYEQYF.

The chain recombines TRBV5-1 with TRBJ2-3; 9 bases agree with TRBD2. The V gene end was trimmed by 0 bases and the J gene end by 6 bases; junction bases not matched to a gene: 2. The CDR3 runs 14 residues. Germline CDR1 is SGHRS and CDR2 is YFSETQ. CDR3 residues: CASSLGLAGDTQYF. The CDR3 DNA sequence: TGCGCCAGCAGCTTGGGGCTAGCGGGGGATACGCAGTATTTT.

The CDR3 is CASSLVKGSGGRYGYTF. In DNA, the CDR3 is TGTGCCAGCAGCTTAGTAAAGGGTTCCGGGGGTCGCTATGGCTACACCTTC. V and J are TRBV11-2 and TRBJ1-2, with D perhaps TRBD1 (5 bases). Germline CDR1 SGHAT, CDR2 FQNNGV. Trimming took 1 base from V and 4 from J, leaving 19 bases between them. CDR3 length equals 17 residues.

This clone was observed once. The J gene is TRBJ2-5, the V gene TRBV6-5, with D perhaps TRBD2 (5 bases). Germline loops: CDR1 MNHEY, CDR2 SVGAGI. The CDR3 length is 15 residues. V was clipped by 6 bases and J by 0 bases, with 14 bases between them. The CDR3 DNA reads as TGTGCCAGCAGCGACCGCCGGGATTACCAAGAGACCCAGTACTTC. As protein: CASSDRRDYQETQYF.

CDR3 nucleotides: TGTGCCAGCAGCGTAGCCCCGACAGGGGGAGATACGCAGTATTTT. This sequence encodes CASSVAPTGGDTQYF. The rearrangement links TRBV9 to TRBJ2-3; TRBD1 aligns across 9 bases. Germline V lookup: CDR1 SGDLS, CDR2 YYNGEE. The CDR3 contains 15 residues. Unmatched junction bases numbered 4, after V lost 0 bases and J lost 5 bases. Variable domain in full (rest from reference TRBV9 and TRBJ2-3): DSGVTQTPKHLITATGQRVTLRCSPRSGDLSVYWYQQSLDQGLQFLIQYYNGEERAKGNILERFSAQQFPDLHSELNLSSLELGDSALYFCASSVAPTGGDTQYFGPGTRLTVL.

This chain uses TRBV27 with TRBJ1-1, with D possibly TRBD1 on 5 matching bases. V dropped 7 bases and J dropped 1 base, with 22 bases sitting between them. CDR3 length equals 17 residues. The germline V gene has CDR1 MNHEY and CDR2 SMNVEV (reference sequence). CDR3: CASTQGAAAGENTEAFF. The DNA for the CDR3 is TGTGCCAGCACCCAAGGGGCGGCAGCGGGGGAGAACACTGAAGCTTTCTTT.

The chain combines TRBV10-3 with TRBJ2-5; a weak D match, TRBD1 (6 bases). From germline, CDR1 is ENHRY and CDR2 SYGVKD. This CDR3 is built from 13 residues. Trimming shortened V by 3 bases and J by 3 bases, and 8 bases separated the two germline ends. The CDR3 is CAISDQGKETQYF. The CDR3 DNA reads TGTGCCATCAGTGACCAGGGGAAAGAGACCCAGTACTTC.

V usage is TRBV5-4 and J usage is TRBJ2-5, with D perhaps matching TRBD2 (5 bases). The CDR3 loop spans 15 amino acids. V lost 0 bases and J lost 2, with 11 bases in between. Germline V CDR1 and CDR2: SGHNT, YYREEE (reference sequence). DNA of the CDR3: TGTGCCAGCAGCTTGGCCTTTACGGGGCAAGAGACCCAGTACTTC. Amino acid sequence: CASSLAFTGQETQYF.

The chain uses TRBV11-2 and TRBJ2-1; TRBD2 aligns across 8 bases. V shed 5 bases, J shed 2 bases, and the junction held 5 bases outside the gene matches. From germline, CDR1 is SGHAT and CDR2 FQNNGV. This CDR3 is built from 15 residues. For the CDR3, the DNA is TGTGCCAGCAGCGGTAGCGGGGAGACCTACAATGAGCAGTTCTTC. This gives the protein CASSGSGETYNEQFF.

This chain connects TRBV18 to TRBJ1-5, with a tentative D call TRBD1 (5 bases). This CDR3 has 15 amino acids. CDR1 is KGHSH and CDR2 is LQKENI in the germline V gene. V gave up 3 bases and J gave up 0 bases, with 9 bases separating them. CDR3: CASSPAGGSNQPQHF. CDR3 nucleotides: TGTGCCAGCTCACCCGCCGGGGGTAGCAATCAGCCCCAGCATTTT.

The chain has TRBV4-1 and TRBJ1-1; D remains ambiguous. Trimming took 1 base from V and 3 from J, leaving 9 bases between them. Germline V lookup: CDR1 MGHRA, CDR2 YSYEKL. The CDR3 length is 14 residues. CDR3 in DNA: TGCGCCAGCAGCCAAGTTGGGGAGGACACTGAAGCTTTCTTT. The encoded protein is CASSQVGEDTEAFF.

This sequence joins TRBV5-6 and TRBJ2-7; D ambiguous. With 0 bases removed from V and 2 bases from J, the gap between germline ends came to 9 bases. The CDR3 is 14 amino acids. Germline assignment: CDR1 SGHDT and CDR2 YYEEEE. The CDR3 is CASSLGLPAYEQYF. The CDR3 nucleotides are TGTGCCAGCAGCTTGGGGCTCCCAGCCTACGAGCAGTACTTC.

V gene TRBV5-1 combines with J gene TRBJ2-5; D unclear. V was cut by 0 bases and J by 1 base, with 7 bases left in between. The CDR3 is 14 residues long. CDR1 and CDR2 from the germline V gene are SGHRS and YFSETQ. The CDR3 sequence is CASSLASGQETQYF. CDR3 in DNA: TGCGCCAGCAGCTTGGCTTCAGGCCAAGAGACCCAGTACTTC.

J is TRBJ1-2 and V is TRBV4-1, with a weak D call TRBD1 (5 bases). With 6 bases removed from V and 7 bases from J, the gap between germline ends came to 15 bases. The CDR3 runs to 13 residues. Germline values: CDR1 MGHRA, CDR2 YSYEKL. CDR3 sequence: CASRGQGVFGYTF. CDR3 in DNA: TGCGCCAGCAGAGGACAAGGGGTCTTTGGCTACACCTTC.

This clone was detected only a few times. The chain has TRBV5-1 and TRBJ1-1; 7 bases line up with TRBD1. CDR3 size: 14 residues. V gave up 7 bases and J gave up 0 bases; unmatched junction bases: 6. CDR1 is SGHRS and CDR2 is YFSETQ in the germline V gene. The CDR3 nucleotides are TGCGCCAGCCGGACAGGTCGGTTGAACACTGAAGCTTTCTTT. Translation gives CASRTGRLNTEAFF.

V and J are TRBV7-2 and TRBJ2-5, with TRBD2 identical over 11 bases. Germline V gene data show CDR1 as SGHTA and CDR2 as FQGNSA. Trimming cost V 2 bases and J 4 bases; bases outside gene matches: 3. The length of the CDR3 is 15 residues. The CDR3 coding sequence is TGTGCCAGCAGCTTACCCCTAGCGGGGGGAGAGACCCAGTACTTC. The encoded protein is CASSLPLAGGETQYF.

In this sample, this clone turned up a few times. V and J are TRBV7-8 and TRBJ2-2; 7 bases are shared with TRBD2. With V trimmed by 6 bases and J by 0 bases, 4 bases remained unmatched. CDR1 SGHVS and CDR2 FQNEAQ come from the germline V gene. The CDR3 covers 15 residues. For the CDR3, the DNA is TGTGCCAGCAGGCTCGGGGGGACGAACACCGGGGAGCTGTTTTTT. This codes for CASRLGGTNTGELFF.

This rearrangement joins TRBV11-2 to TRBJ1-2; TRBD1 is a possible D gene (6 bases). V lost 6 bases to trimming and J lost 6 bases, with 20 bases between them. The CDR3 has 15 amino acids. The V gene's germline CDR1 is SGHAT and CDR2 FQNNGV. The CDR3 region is CASRLSPQGRNGYTF. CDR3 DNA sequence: TGTGCCAGCAGACTTAGCCCACAGGGTAGGAATGGCTACACCTTC.

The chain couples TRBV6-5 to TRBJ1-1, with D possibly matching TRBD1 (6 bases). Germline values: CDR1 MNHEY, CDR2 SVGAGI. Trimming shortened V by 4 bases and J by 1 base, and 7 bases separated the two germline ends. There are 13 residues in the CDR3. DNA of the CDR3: TGTGCCAGCAGTTCACAGGGGAACACTGAAGCTTTCTTT. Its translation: CASSSQGNTEAFF.

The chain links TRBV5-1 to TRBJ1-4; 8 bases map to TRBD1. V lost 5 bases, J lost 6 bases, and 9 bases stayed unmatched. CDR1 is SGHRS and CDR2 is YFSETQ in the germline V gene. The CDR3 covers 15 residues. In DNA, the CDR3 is TGCGCCAGCAGATCCGGACAGGGCCGACATGAAAAACTGTTTTTT. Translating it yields CASRSGQGRHEKLFF.

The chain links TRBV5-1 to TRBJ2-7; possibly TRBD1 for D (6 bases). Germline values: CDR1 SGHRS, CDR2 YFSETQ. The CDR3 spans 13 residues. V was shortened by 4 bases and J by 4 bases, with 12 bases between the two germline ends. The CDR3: CASSRTDSYEQYF. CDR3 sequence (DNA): TGCGCCAGCAGCAGGACGGACAGTTACGAGCAGTACTTC.

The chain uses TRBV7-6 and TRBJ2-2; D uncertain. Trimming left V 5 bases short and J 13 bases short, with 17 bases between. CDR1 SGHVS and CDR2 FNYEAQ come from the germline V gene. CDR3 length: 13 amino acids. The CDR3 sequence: CASSVVGLGVLFF. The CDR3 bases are TGTGCCAGCAGCGTAGTAGGCCTAGGTGTGCTGTTTTTT.